One sample yielded the 15 T cell receptor beta chains listed below, sequenced in a study of blood T cell repertoires in COVID-19 (dated by TCRdb to between 2020 and 2021). Library preparation used the immunoSEQ multiplex PCR assay. The clones in this table, taken by TCRdb from immuneACCESS, are in-frame only. Not every clone is retained; where verified, under half of the shortfall comes from an unresolved V gene, and the cause of the rest is unknown. In this sample the table shows 150,000 or so clones, around 92% of which occur a single time. 4.5% to 5% of the sample comes from the top ten. The sequenced material came from peripheral blood. The source of these receptors is a man aged 30-40 years with COVID-19, enrolled during active disease.

This chain joins TRBV19 and TRBJ1-5; D not certain. The V end lost 3 bases, the J end lost 7 bases, and 16 bases lay between the germline ends. The CDR3 runs to 15 residues. CDR1 is LNHDA and CDR2 is SQIVND in the germline V gene (reference sequence). CDR3 sequence reads: CASSILQGGRQPQHF. Written as DNA, the CDR3 is TGTGCCAGTAGTATTTTGCAAGGAGGTCGACAGCCCCAGCATTTT.

The chain is built from TRBV9 and TRBJ2-5; tentatively, D is TRBD1 (5 bases). The CDR3 spans 17 residues. Germline lookup yields CDR1 SGDLS and CDR2 YYNGEE. V was cut by 2 bases and J by 3 bases, with 20 bases left in between. In DNA form, the CDR3 reads TGTGCCAGCAGCGTCCAGGGTGGGCAGGGATGGGAAGAGACCCAGTACTTC. Its protein product is CASSVQGGQGWEETQYF. The full variable domain, with the rest looked up from reference TRBV9 and TRBJ2-5, is DSGVTQTPKHLITATGQRVTLRCSPRSGDLSVYWYQQSLDQGLQFLIQYYNGEERAKGNILERFSAQQFPDLHSELNLSSLELGDSALYFCASSVQGGQGWEETQYFGPGTRLLVL.

This chain links TRBV7-2 with TRBJ2-7, with D uncertain. Trimming took off 4 bases at V and 0 bases at J, with 4 bases between the two ends. Germline V lookup: CDR1 SGHTA, CDR2 FQGNSA. The CDR3 runs to 12 residues. CDR3 sequence reads: CASSSSSYEQYF. In DNA, the CDR3 is TGTGCCAGCAGCTCGAGCTCCTACGAGCAGTACTTC.

This chain connects TRBV3-1 (or the pseudogene TRBV3-2) to TRBJ2-1, with D possibly matching TRBD1 (5 bases). V shed 4 bases and J shed 0 bases, with 10 bases lying between them. This CDR3 contains 15 residues. Germline CDR1 is LGHDT and CDR2 is YNNKEL (reference sequence). Here the CDR3 DNA reads TGTGCCAGCAGCCGCAGACAGTACTCCTACAATGAGCAGTTCTTC. Its protein is CASSRRQYSYNEQFF.

The chain uses TRBV5-1 and TRBJ2-1; 8 nucleotides match TRBD2. The V segment lost 0 bases and the J segment 2 bases; nucleotides outside the gene matches: 4. The germline gives CDR1 SGHRS, CDR2 YFSETQ. This CDR3 comprises 16 residues. CDR3 nucleotides: TGCGCCAGCAGCTTGGCCGCGGGGGGAACCTACAATGAGCAGTTCTTC. This gives the protein CASSLAAGGTYNEQFF. Complete variable domain (other parts from reference TRBV5-1 and TRBJ2-1): KAGVTQTPRYLIKTRGQQVTLSCSPISGHRSVSWYQQTPGQGLQFLFEYFSETQRNKGNFPGRFSGRQFSNSRSEMNVSTLELGDSALYLCASSLAAGGTYNEQFFGPGTRLTVL.

The V gene is TRBV20-1, the J gene TRBJ2-3, with 8 bases that match TRBD2. V gave up 3 bases and J gave up 8 bases; unmatched junction bases: 7. CDR1 and CDR2 (germline): DFQATT, SNEGSKA (reference sequence). CDR3 length equals 13 residues. The CDR3 here is CSASEGLVATQYF. CDR3 nucleotide sequence: TGCAGTGCTAGTGAGGGACTAGTGGCTACGCAGTATTTT.

CDR3 coding DNA: TGTGCCAGCAGTTATCCCCCTCAGATCGAAGCTTTCTTT. It specifies CASSYPPQIEAFF. This rearrangement joins TRBV6-2 or TRBV6-3 to TRBJ1-1; no firm D call. This CDR3 is built from 13 residues. Between the trimmed V and J ends, which lost 3 bases and 8 bases, there was a span of 13 bases. Germline lookup yields CDR1 MNHEY and CDR2 SVGEGT.

This rearrangement joins TRBV5-1 to TRBJ2-3; TRBD2 agrees at 11 bases. After removal of 1 base from V and 5 bases from J, the junction contained 21 bases not matched to a gene. This CDR3 comprises 21 residues. Germline V gene lookup returns CDR1 SGHRS and CDR2 YFSETQ. DNA of the CDR3: TGCGCCAGCAGCTTGTATGTTTGGGGATTATCTAGCGGGGGGCTGAAAGATACGCAGTATTTT. Amino acid sequence: CASSLYVWGLSSGGLKDTQYF. Full variable domain (remainder filled in from reference TRBV5-1 and TRBJ2-3): KAGVTQTPRYLIKTRGQQVTLSCSPISGHRSVSWYQQTPGQGLQFLFEYFSETQRNKGNFPGRFSGRQFSNSRSEMNVSTLELGDSALYLCASSLYVWGLSSGGLKDTQYFGPGTRLTVL.

J is TRBJ1-2 and V is TRBV6-5; weak D call: TRBD1 (6 bases). Deletions cut 6 bases from V and 8 bases from J, with 16 bases between. The germline V gene has CDR1 MNHEY and CDR2 SVGAGI. CDR3 length: 13 amino acids. The CDR3 region is CASSLGQSYGYTF. CDR3 bases: TGTGCCAGCAGCCTGGGACAAAGCTACGGCTACACCTTC.

V gene TRBV11-2 combines with J gene TRBJ2-5; the match to TRBD1 covers 7 bases. The germline CDR1 and CDR2 sequences are SGHAT and FQNNGV. The CDR3 sequence is 14 residues long. V gave up 2 bases and J gave up 2 bases; unmatched junction bases: 2. This CDR3 is CASSLLQGQETQYF. In DNA, the CDR3 is TGTGCCAGCAGCTTACTACAGGGGCAAGAGACCCAGTACTTC.

The V gene is TRBV6-5, the J gene TRBJ2-5, with 9 positions matching TRBD1. The CDR3 has 15 amino acids. Germline V gene lookup returns CDR1 MNHEY and CDR2 SVGAGI. The V gene end was trimmed by 6 bases and the J gene end by 3 bases; junction bases not matched to a gene: 8. The CDR3 DNA reads as TGTGCCAGCAGCCCCCTGGGACAGGGTAAAGAGACCCAGTACTTC. Its protein product is CASSPLGQGKETQYF.

J is TRBJ2-7 and V is TRBV27, with 7 positions matching TRBD2. The CDR3 spans 15 residues. V was clipped by 3 bases and J by 4 bases; unmatched bases: 9. Germline CDR1 reads MNHEY; CDR2 reads SMNVEV (reference sequence). The CDR3 region is CASSFGILAAYEQYF. Here the CDR3 DNA reads TGTGCCAGCAGTTTTGGGATCCTAGCGGCATACGAGCAGTACTTC.

This chain uses TRBV19 with TRBJ1-2; D is ambiguous. The ends were cut back, 2 bases at V and 0 bases at J, with 10 bases in the middle. Germline V gives CDR1 LNHDA, CDR2 SQIVND (reference sequence). The CDR3 runs 15 residues. CDR3 sequence (DNA): TGTGCCAGTAGTATATCCAGATCAGCTAACTATGGCTACACCTTC. Amino acid sequence: CASSISRSANYGYTF.

The rearrangement links TRBV5-6 to TRBJ2-2; 9 nucleotides line up with TRBD2. Unmatched junction bases numbered 9, after V lost 0 bases and J lost 6 bases. CDR3 length: 17 amino acids. Germline V gene sequence: CDR1 SGHDT, CDR2 YYEEEE. CDR3 in amino acids: CASSLELGLALSGELFF. CDR3 sequence (DNA): TGTGCCAGCAGCTTGGAATTGGGACTAGCTTTGTCCGGGGAGCTGTTTTTT.

The chain joins TRBV3-1 (or the pseudogene TRBV3-2) to TRBJ2-7; 8 bases match TRBD2. CDR1 is LGHDT, CDR2 YNNKEL, per germline (reference sequence). The CDR3 sequence is 14 residues long. Trimming removed 4 bases from V and 0 bases from J; junction bases left unmatched: 2. The CDR3 nucleotides are TGTGCCAGCAGCCTTACTAGCGGCTCCTACGAGCAGTACTTC. Translated, it gives CASSLTSGSYEQYF.